The 23 T cell receptor beta chains below all came from one sample that was sequenced in a study of T-cell reconstitution after alpha-beta-depleted transplantation in children. A library of TCRbeta sequences, prepared with unique molecular identifiers, was generated. MiXCR, run by TCRdb on the PCR reads, gives a single entry per CDR3 protein. The sample records roughly 790,000 distinct CDR3 sequences, roughly 15% being singletons. The sequences come from PBMCs, mostly from graft donor cells, collected 360 days after TCRalphabeta/CD19-depleted stem cell transplant. The receptors were gathered from a male patient aged 10-17 years who had a stem cell transplant for acute lymphoblastic leukemia, so the T cells may come from the graft donor.

This clonotype was recorded a few times. V is TRBV29-1 and J is TRBJ2-5; TRBD1 or TRBD2 may be the D gene (5 bases each). CDR1 and CDR2 from the germline V gene are SQVTM and ANQGSEA. This CDR3 comprises 16 residues. CDR3 DNA: TGCACCCCCTCAGGAACAATGGGGGAGTTTCAAGAGACCCAGTACTTC. This translates into CTPSGTMGEFQETQYF. Variable domain in full (rest from reference TRBV29-1 and TRBJ2-5): SAVISQKPSRDICQRGTSLTIQCQVDSQVTMMFWYRQQPGQSLTLIATANQGSEATYESGFVIDKFPISRPNLTFSTLTVSNMSPEDSSIYLCTPSGTMGEFQETQYFGPGTRLLVL.

The chain links TRBV4-2 to TRBJ2-1; TRBD2 matches 9 bases. The V and J ends lost 1 base and 5 bases, in that order; junction bases with no gene match: 9. This CDR3 spans 17 amino acids. Germline V CDR1 and CDR2: LGHNA, YNFKEQ. The CDR3 region has the DNA TGTGCCAGCAGCCAAGGGGGCGGGAGGGGAGTCGACAATGAGCAGTTCTTC. Translation: CASSQGGGRGVDNEQFF.

V is TRBV7-3 and J is TRBJ2-3; 10 bases match TRBD2. This CDR3 is built from 15 residues. With V trimmed by 5 bases and J by 5 bases, 7 bases remained unmatched. Germline V lookup: CDR1 SGHTA, CDR2 FQGTGA. The CDR3 DNA sequence: TGTGCCAGCAGCCTCGCGAGACTAGCGGGAGATACGCAGTATTTT. Its translation is CASSLARLAGDTQYF.

V usage is TRBV11-1 and J usage is TRBJ2-1, with D perhaps matching TRBD2 (6 bases). The V and J ends lost 5 bases and 8 bases respectively, with 16 bases between them. The germline gives CDR1 SGHAT, CDR2 FQDESV (reference sequence). The CDR3 extends over 14 amino acids. The DNA for the CDR3 is TGTGCCAGCAGCCGGACCAGGACTATAGATGAGCAGTTCTTC. Residues: CASSRTRTIDEQFF. The entire variable domain, with the rest obtained from reference TRBV11-1 and TRBJ2-1, is as follows: EAEVAQSPRYKITEKSQAVAFWCDPISGHATLYWYRQILGQGPELLVQFQDESVVDDSQLPKDRFSAERLKGVDSTLKIQPAELGDSAMYLCASSRTRTIDEQFFGPGTRLTVL.

This clonotype was seen a single time. The rearrangement uses TRBV20-1 and TRBJ2-7, with a possible D match to TRBD2 (6 bases). The CDR3 consists of 11 residues. V lost 6 bases to trimming and J lost 5 bases, with 11 bases between them. In germline, CDR1 is DFQATT, CDR2 SNEGSKA (reference sequence). CDR3 bases: TGCAGTGCCATAGGCGGGAACGAGCAGTACTTC. Its translation is CSAIGGNEQYF.

DNA of the CDR3: TGTGCCAGCAGCTTAGAGAGGGGACTAGCGGGAGCTGAGCAGTTCTTC. As protein: CASSLERGLAGAEQFF. The chain links TRBV7-7 to TRBJ2-1; TRBD2 matches 14 bases. Trimming removed 1 base from V and 9 bases from J; junction bases left unmatched: 5. Germline CDR1 and CDR2: SSHAT and FNYEAQ (reference sequence). The CDR3 is 16 residues long. Combining the CDR3 with reference TRBV7-7 and TRBJ2-1 gives the whole variable domain GAGVSQSPRYKVTKRGQDVTLRCDPISSHATLYWYQQALGQGPEFLTYFNYEAQPDKSGLPSDRFSAERPEGSISTLTIQRTEQRDSAMYRCASSLERGLAGAEQFFGPGTRLTVL.

A remark on this clonotype: A read error may explain this, as a much larger clone is one base away. The chain couples TRBV5-1 to TRBJ2-3, with 13 bases that match TRBD2. The CDR3 has 16 amino acids. Looked up from germline, CDR1 is SGHRS and CDR2 is YFSETQ. CDR3 nucleotide sequence: TGCTCCAGCAGCTCATTGACTAGCGGGAGGTCAGATACGCAGTATTTT. It yields the protein CSSSSLTSGRSDTQYF.

The chain combines TRBV11-2 with TRBJ2-1; TRBD1 matches 8 bases. The CDR3 extends over 15 amino acids. CDR1 is SGHAT, CDR2 FQNNGV, per germline. The ends lost 5 bases at V and 7 bases at J; junction bases unmatched: 10. CDR3 in amino acids: CASSTSGGAGNEQFF. CDR3 DNA sequence: TGTGCCAGCAGCACCTCAGGGGGCGCAGGGAATGAGCAGTTCTTC.

This clonotype was observed a few times. The rearrangement joins TRBV29-1 to TRBJ2-3; possible D gene TRBD1, 6 bases. The length of the CDR3 is 17 residues. V lost 0 bases and J lost 10, with 26 bases in between. CDR1 is SQVTM and CDR2 is ANQGSEA in the germline V gene. CDR3 nucleotides: TGCAGCGTTGAAGAGCATTCTTCAGGGGCCCCACAGCCCGCGCAGTATTTT. It specifies CSVEEHSSGAPQPAQYF.

This clonotype turned up a few times. V and J are TRBV7-8 and TRBJ2-5; the D call may be TRBD1 or TRBD2 (5 bases each). V was trimmed by 5 bases and J by 3 bases, leaving 13 bases between them. This CDR3 contains 14 residues. In germline, CDR1 is SGHVS, CDR2 FQNEAQ. Here the CDR3 DNA reads TGTGCCAGCAGCCGGGACGTGAGGGAAGAGACCCAGTACTTC. Its translation: CASSRDVREETQYF.

The chain joins TRBV5-1 to TRBJ1-1; no firm D call. The CDR3 is 14 amino acids. Trimming took off 5 bases at V and 0 bases at J, with 11 bases between the two ends. Germline V gene lookup returns CDR1 SGHRS and CDR2 YFSETQ. Here the CDR3 reads CASRVTAMNTEAFF. Written as DNA, the CDR3 is TGCGCCAGCAGGGTAACAGCGATGAACACTGAAGCTTTCTTT.

V is TRBV5-1 and J is TRBJ1-1; TRBD1 matches at 8 bases. In germline, CDR1 is SGHRS, CDR2 YFSETQ. With 7 bases clipped from V and 3 bases from J, the junction kept 5 bases outside the gene matches. This CDR3 contains 13 residues. The CDR3: CASRPDRDTEAFF. The CDR3 nucleotides read TGCGCCAGCCGACCGGACAGGGACACTGAAGCTTTCTTT.

The V and J genes are TRBV27 and TRBJ1-1; a weak D match, TRBD1 (6 bases). This CDR3 is 12 amino acids long. Germline CDR1 and CDR2: MNHEY and SMNVEV (reference sequence). With 8 bases removed from V and 4 bases from J, the gap between germline ends came to 11 bases. The CDR3 DNA sequence: TGTGCCAGCCACACAGGGTCCACTGAAGCTTTCTTT. Translated, it gives CASHTGSTEAFF.

This clonotype was observed a handful of times. The chain joins TRBV3-1 to TRBJ1-1; possibly TRBD1 for D (6 bases). Deletions cut 1 base from V and 7 bases from J, with 10 bases between. Germline CDR1 is LGHDT and CDR2 is YNNKEL (reference sequence). This CDR3 has 13 amino acids. For the CDR3, the DNA is TGTGCCAGCAGCCAAGTTCAGGGGAATGAAGCTTTCTTT. The encoded protein is CASSQVQGNEAFF. Combining the CDR3 with reference TRBV3-1 and TRBJ1-1 gives the whole variable domain DTAVSQTPKYLVTQMGNDKSIKCEQNLGHDTMYWYKQDSKKFLKIMFSYNNKELIINETVPNRFSPKSPDKAHLNLHINSLELGDSAVYFCASSQVQGNEAFFGQGTRLTVV.

This chain links TRBV27 with TRBJ2-5; 11 bases fit TRBD2. Germline CDR1 is MNHEY and CDR2 is SMNVEV (reference sequence). After removal of 3 bases from V and 2 bases from J, the junction contained 17 bases not matched to a gene. The CDR3 runs to 20 residues. The CDR3 loop is CASSFSQLIAGGQVQETQYF. The CDR3 DNA sequence: TGTGCCAGCAGTTTCTCCCAATTAATAGCGGGAGGGCAAGTTCAAGAGACCCAGTACTTC.

The genes are TRBV19 and TRBJ1-1; D uncertain. The V end lost 3 bases, the J end lost 6 bases, and 17 bases lay between the germline ends. The CDR3 has 15 residues. The germline V gene has CDR1 LNHDA and CDR2 SQIVND (reference sequence). CDR3 sequence: CASSIPPERTAEAFF. The CDR3 nucleotides read TGTGCCAGTAGTATCCCTCCAGAGAGGACGGCTGAAGCTTTCTTT.

This clonotype was picked up a small number of times. V usage is TRBV20-1 and J usage is TRBJ2-7; 11 positions agree with TRBD2. This CDR3 region has 18 residues. CDR1 is DFQATT and CDR2 is SNEGSKA in the germline V gene (reference sequence). Losses at the gene ends were 0 bases for V and 7 bases for J; bases not matched to a gene: 17. The CDR3 sequence is CSARDNRIPTSGKVEQYF. In DNA, the CDR3 is TGCAGTGCTAGAGATAACCGAATTCCGACTAGCGGGAAAGTAGAGCAGTACTTC.

The chain has TRBV29-1 and TRBJ2-3; TRBD1 might be the D (6 bases). Between the trimmed V and J ends, which lost 4 bases and 10 bases, there was a span of 15 bases. CDR1 and CDR2 (germline): SQVTM, ANQGSEA. The CDR3 has 12 amino acids. The CDR3 bases are TGCAGCGTTGTCTCACAGGGTCTCGCGCAGTATTTT. Its protein is CSVVSQGLAQYF.

Comment on this clonotype: Germline is not matched at one junction end, which may reflect a read error. The rearrangement uses TRBV12-3 or TRBV12-4 and TRBJ2-7; tentative D call: TRBD2 (6 bases). The CDR3 spans 13 residues. DNA for the CDR3: TGTGCCAGCAGTTTGAGGGTAGGAGGGAGCAAGATCTTC. Residues: CASSLRVGGSKIF.

The J gene is TRBJ2-3, the V gene TRBV9; a possible D gene is TRBD2 (6 bases). The CDR3 extends over 17 amino acids. Deletions cut 0 bases from V and 5 bases from J, with 19 bases between. Germline loops: CDR1 SGDLS, CDR2 YYNGEE. This CDR3 reads CASSVVPYGSQVDTQYF. The CDR3 DNA reads as TGTGCCAGCAGCGTAGTCCCGTACGGGAGCCAGGTAGATACGCAGTATTTT.

The V and J genes are TRBV15 and TRBJ2-1; 7 positions agree with TRBD2. Trimming cost V 0 bases and J 0 bases; bases outside gene matches: 20. The CDR3 contains 22 residues. In germline, CDR1 is LNHNV, CDR2 YYDKDF (reference sequence). As DNA, the CDR3 is TGTGCCACCAGCAGAGATAGGCTAGCGGAGACGGGAGGTAGGAGCTCCTACAATGAGCAGTTCTTC. It encodes CATSRDRLAETGGRSSYNEQFF. Full variable domain (missing parts from reference TRBV15 and TRBJ2-1): DAMVIQNPRYQVTQFGKPVTLSCSQTLNHNVMYWYQQKSSQAPKLLFHYYDKDFNNEADTPDNFQSRRPNTSFCFLDIRSPGLGDTAMYLCATSRDRLAETGGRSSYNEQFFGPGTRLTVL.

V usage is TRBV12-3 or TRBV12-4 and J usage is TRBJ2-7; tentatively, D is TRBD2 (5 bases). CDR3 length: 13 amino acids. V dropped 8 bases and J dropped 7 bases, with 18 bases sitting between them. The CDR3 coding sequence is TGTGCCAGCCGAGGGAACACTCGGTGGGAGCAGTACTTC. This codes for CASRGNTRWEQYF.

The V and J genes are TRBV20-1 and TRBJ1-6; a weak D match, TRBD1 (5 bases). The CDR3 totals 16 residues. Germline CDR1 DFQATT, CDR2 SNEGSKA (reference sequence). V lost 0 bases and J lost 5, with 14 bases in between. The CDR3 coding sequence is TGCAGTGCTAGAGATTCCCAGGGTCGAAATAATTCACCCCTCCACTTT. Translated: CSARDSQGRNNSPLHF.